This T cell receptor beta chain was captured in a study of CD8 T cells in Susac syndrome. Findings and limits, study-wide: A relatively small number of individuals underwent TCR sequencing and HLA analysis.

Notes on this clonotype: Its antigen is still unknown.

Random hexamers served to reverse transcribe roughly 0.45 to 1 ug RNA. TCRdb reanalysed the immunoSEQ multiplex PCR reads using MiXCR and keeps one entry per CDR3 protein. Of 150,000 to 200,000 distinct CDR3 sequences in the sample, about 94% were seen once. V was shortened by 5 bases and J by 0 bases, with 13 bases between the two germline ends. Looked up from germline, CDR1 is SGHVS and CDR2 is FNYEAQ. This CDR3 is 15 amino acids long. Sequencing of TCR beta, carried out with a high-throughput approach, was applied to CD8+ and CD4+ T cells from the blood. Bulk CD8+ and CD4+ cells came from magnetic negative isolation; CD8+ TEMRA by FACS.

The sequencing input was CD4+ T cells from PBMCs. The chain couples TRBV7-6 to TRBJ1-1, with a weak D call TRBD1 (5 bases). This sequence originates from a human donor in good health. The CDR3 protein is CASSPGHLMNTEAFF. The CDR3 DNA is TGTGCCAGCAGCCCCGGACACCTCATGAACACTGAAGCTTTCTTT.